The entry that follows covers one T cell receptor (beta chain) sequence. The antigen remains unidentified. Libraries were prepared by immunoSEQ multiplex PCR; TCRdb keeps only in-frame clonotypes and omits some of them. Counted here are tens of thousands of clones, approximately 80% occurring once; the ten biggest clones make up 10% to 12%. The sample belongs to a study of a mutant IDH1 vaccine in newly diagnosed glioma. Study as a whole: Former treatment meant radiotherapy, temozolomide, or both; the majority had gotten both.

This CDR3 comprises 12 residues. Trimming took off 0 bases at V and 2 bases at J, with 3 bases between the two ends. CDR1 and CDR2 (germline): SGHRS, YFSETQ. Time point described: week 35, safety follow-up. What each vaccine dose contained was 300 ug of mutant IDH1 20-mer peptide, accompanied by topical imiquimod. The rearrangement uses TRBV5-1 and TRBJ2-7; D gene uncertain. The sequences come from PBMCs, collected from a glioma patient whose treatment included an IDH1 peptide vaccine. The clonotype originates from a middle-aged woman with glioma. The CDR3 nucleotides are TGCGCCAGCAGCTTGGGGACCTACGAGCAGTACTTC. It yields the protein CASSLGTYEQYF.